This T cell receptor beta chain was retrieved from a study of identifying expanded T cells in peripheral blood. During the collection period, no donor immune events like infections were recorded. Study-level findings and limits: Over around two and four weeks, about 16.4 and 19 clones changed, versus more than 1 between replicates.

Of note for this clone: The target antigen is unknown.

The germline V gene has CDR1 LNHDA and CDR2 SQIVND (reference sequence). The ends were cut back, 4 bases at V and 5 bases at J, with 12 bases in the middle. The length of the CDR3 is 13 residues. The table came from immunoSEQ multiplex PCR; TCRdb's copy has only in-frame clones and leaves some out. Altogether approximately 57,000 clones are present, about nine tenths being singletons, with the ten largest covering 3% to 4.5%. This receptor was obtained from a person aged 18-69 years in good health. The chain has TRBV19 and TRBJ2-7; D is uncertain. The sequenced sample was blood. The CDR3 nucleotides are TGTGCCAGTAGTACTCGACGGAGCCACGAGCAGTACTTC. This translates into CASSTRRSHEQYF.